Detailed here is one T cell receptor beta chain. This sample is part of a study of blood T cell repertoires in COVID-19. Study details: Some COVID-19 samples were acute and others convalescent; all came from the United States, Italy and Spain. PBMCs, B-cell-depleted T cells, or T cells were the source of the cDNA or gDNA that made up the material.

Germline trimming cut 2 bases from V and 1 base from J; bases unmatched to any gene: 8. This CDR3 has 18 residues. From germline, CDR1 is PRHDT and CDR2 FYEKMQ (reference sequence). How the authors handled the data: Estimated nucleated cell counts came from reference gene primer amplification. Generated by immunoSEQ multiplex PCR, the TCRdb table keeps only in-frame clones and is missing some. V, J and clone size are taken as reported in that table, and D and trimming were inferred from the DNA itself. Here the sample spans some 340,000 clones, about 85% being singletons. Sequenced input: peripheral blood. The TCR originated in a woman aged 18-29 years with acute or convalescent COVID-19. The gene calls are TRBV13 and TRBJ1-2; 12 bases align to TRBD1. The CDR3 DNA sequence: TGTGCCAGCAGCTTAAGGGGACAGGGGGCCTACAATAACTATGGCTACACCTTC. Translating gives CASSLRGQGAYNNYGYTF.